This T cell receptor (beta chain) was observed in a study of cytomegalovirus exposure and HLA in healthy donors. Vbeta (60) and Jbeta (13) primers were used in the PCR. Method: immunoSEQ multiplex PCR; TCRdb's copy keeps in-frame clones and lacks some. The sample shows hundreds of thousands of clones, 80% to 90% of them seen only once. J was trimmed by 5 bases and V by 3 bases; bases with no gene match: 9. The CDR3 loop spans 16 amino acids. CDR1 is LGHNA, CDR2 YNFKEQ, per germline. This receptor was obtained from a woman under 30 in good health and CMV-seronegative. Sequenced input: PBMCs. V gene TRBV4-2 combines with J gene TRBJ2-5, with 10 nucleotides matching TRBD2. CDR3 bases: TGTGCCAGCAGCCAGATCTTAGCGGGGGGAATGGAGACCCAGTACTTC. Encoded protein: CASSQILAGGMETQYF.